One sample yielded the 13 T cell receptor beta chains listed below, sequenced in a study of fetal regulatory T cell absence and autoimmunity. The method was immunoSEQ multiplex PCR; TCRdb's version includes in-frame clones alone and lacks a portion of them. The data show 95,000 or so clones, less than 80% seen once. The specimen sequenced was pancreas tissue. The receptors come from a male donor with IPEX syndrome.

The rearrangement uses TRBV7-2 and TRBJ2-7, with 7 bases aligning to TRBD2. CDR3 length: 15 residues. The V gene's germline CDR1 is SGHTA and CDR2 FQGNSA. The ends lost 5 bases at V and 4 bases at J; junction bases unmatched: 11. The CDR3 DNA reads TGTGCCAGCAGCCGAAGGACTAGGGAACAATACGAGCAGTACTTC. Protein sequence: CASSRRTREQYEQYF. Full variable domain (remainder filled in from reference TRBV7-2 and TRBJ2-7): GAGVSQSPSNKVTEKGKDVELRCDPISGHTALYWYRQSLGQGLEFLIYFQGNSAPDKSGLPSDRFSAERTGGSVSTLTIQRTQQEDSAVYLCASSRRTREQYEQYFGPGTRLTVT.

The CDR3 sequence: CASSQEGTGGSYEQYF. The CDR3 region has the DNA TGCGCCAGCAGCCAAGAAGGGACAGGGGGTTCCTACGAGCAGTACTTC. The chain is built from TRBV4-3 and TRBJ2-7; 11 bases are shared with TRBD1. The CDR3 is 16 residues long. Trimming removed 0 bases from V and 1 base from J; junction bases left unmatched: 2. CDR1 is LGHNA and CDR2 is YSLEER in the germline V gene.

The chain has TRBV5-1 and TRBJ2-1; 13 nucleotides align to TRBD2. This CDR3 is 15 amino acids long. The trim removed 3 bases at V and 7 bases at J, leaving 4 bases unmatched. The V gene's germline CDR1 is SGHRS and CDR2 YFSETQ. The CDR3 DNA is TGCGCCAGCAGCTGGGCGGGACTAGCGGGAAATGAGCAGTTCTTC. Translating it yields CASSWAGLAGNEQFF.

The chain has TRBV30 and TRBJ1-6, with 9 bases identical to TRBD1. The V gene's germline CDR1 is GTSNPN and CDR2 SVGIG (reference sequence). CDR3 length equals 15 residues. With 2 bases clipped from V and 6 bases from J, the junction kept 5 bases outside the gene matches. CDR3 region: CAWSPGTGINSPLHF. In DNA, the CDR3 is TGTGCCTGGAGTCCCGGGACAGGGATTAATTCACCCCTCCACTTT.

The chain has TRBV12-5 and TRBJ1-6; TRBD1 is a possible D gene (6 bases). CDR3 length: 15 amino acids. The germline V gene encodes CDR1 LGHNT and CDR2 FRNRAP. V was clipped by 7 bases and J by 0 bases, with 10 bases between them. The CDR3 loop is CASAQDSSYNSPLHF. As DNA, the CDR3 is TGTGCTAGTGCCCAGGACAGCTCCTATAATTCACCCCTCCACTTT.

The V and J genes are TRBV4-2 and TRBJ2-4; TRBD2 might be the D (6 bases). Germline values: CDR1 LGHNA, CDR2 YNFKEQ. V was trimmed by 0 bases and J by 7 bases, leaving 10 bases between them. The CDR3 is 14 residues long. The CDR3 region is CASSQDSEGNIQYF. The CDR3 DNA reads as TGTGCCAGCAGCCAAGATTCGGAGGGGAACATTCAGTACTTC.

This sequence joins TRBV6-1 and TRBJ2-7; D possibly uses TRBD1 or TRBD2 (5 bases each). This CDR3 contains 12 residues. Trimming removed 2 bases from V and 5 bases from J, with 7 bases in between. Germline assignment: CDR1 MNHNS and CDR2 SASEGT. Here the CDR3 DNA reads TGTGCCAGCAGTGAATGGGACCACGAGCAGTACTTC. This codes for CASSEWDHEQYF.

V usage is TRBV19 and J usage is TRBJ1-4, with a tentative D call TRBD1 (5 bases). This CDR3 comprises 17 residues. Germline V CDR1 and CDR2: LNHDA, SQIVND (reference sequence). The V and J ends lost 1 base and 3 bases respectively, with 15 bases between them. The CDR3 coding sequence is TGTGCCAGTAGTATAGGGGGGAGGAGAAAGGCTAATGAAAAACTGTTTTTT. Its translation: CASSIGGRRKANEKLFF.

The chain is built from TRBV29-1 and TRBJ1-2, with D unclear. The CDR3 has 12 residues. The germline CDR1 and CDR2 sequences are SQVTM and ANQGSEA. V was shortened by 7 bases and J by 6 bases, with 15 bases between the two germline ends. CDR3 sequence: CSALSRPNGYTF. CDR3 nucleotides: TGCAGCGCATTAAGTCGGCCCAATGGCTACACCTTC.

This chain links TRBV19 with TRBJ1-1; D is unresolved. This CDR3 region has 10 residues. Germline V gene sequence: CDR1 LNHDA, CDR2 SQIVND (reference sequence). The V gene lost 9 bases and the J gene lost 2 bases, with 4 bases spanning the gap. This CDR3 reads CARANTEAFF. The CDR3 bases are TGTGCCAGAGCAAACACTGAAGCTTTCTTT.

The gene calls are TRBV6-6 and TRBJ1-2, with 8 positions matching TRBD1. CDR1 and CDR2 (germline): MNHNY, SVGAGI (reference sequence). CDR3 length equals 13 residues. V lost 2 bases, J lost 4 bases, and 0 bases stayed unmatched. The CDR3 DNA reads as TGTGCCAGCAGTTACCAGGGGGCCTATGGCTACACCTTC. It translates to CASSYQGAYGYTF.

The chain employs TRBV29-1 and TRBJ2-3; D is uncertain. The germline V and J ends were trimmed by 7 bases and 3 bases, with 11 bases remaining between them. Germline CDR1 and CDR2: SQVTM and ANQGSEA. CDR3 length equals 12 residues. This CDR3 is CSAKTGTDTQYF. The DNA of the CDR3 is TGCAGCGCCAAGACCGGTACAGATACGCAGTATTTT.

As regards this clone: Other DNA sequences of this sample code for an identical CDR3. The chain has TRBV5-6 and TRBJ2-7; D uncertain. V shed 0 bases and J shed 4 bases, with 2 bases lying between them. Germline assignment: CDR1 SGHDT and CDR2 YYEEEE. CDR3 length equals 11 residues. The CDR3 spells CASSLGYEQYF. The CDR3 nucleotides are TGTGCCAGCAGCTTGGGGTACGAGCAGTACTTC.